Following are 19 T cell receptor beta chains from one sample sequenced in a study of naive and memory T cell subsets. An equimolar mix of two oligonucleotides served as the beta constant-region primer for TRBC1 and TRBC2. Nested alpha and beta constant-region primers with the SP2 primer drove four PCR rounds on ligated cDNA. TCRdb reprocessed the UMI-ligation and nested PCR reads with MiXCR, giving one entry per CDR3 protein. The table has about 120,000 distinct CDR3 sequences, over 30% seen once. The sequenced material came from central memory CD4+ T cells from blood. The source of these receptors is a human donor in good health.

V gene TRBV7-6 combines with J gene TRBJ2-7, with 8 positions matching TRBD1. The CDR3 has 18 residues. V was pared by 4 bases and J by 1 base, with 15 bases of the junction left unmatched. From germline, CDR1 is SGHVS and CDR2 FNYEAQ. The CDR3 sequence: CASSSQAKTGAGSYEQYF. The DNA for the CDR3 is TGTGCCAGCAGCTCCCAGGCTAAGACAGGGGCCGGGTCCTACGAGCAGTACTTC. The complete variable domain, with remaining parts taken from reference TRBV7-6 and TRBJ2-7, reads GAGVSQSPRYKVTKRGQDVALRCDPISGHVSLYWYRQALGQGPEFLTYFNYEAQQDKSGLPNDRFSAERPEGSISTLTIQRTEQRDSAMYRCASSSQAKTGAGSYEQYFGPGTRLTVT.

The chain recombines TRBV29-1 with TRBJ2-1, with TRBD1 as a possible D gene (6 bases). The CDR3 totals 14 residues. Deletions cut 3 bases from V and 4 bases from J, with 13 bases between. Per germline, CDR1 SQVTM and CDR2 ANQGSEA. The CDR3 DNA is TGCAGCGTTGATTACGGGACAACATACAATGAGCAGTTCTTC. This gives the protein CSVDYGTTYNEQFF.

This clonotype was seen a few times. The gene calls are TRBV6-4 and TRBJ2-2; TRBD1 matches 8 bases. The CDR3 spans 21 residues. The trim removed 3 bases at V and 3 bases at J, leaving 21 bases unmatched. CDR1 and CDR2 from the germline V gene are MRHNA and SNTAGT. This CDR3 is CASSDGGGTGVVVVDTGELFF. For the CDR3, the DNA is TGTGCCAGCAGTGATGGTGGGGGGACAGGCGTCGTGGTAGTGGACACCGGGGAGCTGTTTTTT.

This clonotype was found a few times. This rearrangement joins TRBV28 to TRBJ1-2; 9 bases align to TRBD1. This CDR3 contains 15 residues. Germline V gene lookup returns CDR1 MDHEN and CDR2 SYDVKM. Trimming cost V 6 bases and J 7 bases; bases outside gene matches: 12. The CDR3: CASRTPGQGSSGYTF. In DNA form, the CDR3 reads TGTGCCAGCAGGACTCCGGGACAGGGATCGAGTGGCTACACCTTC.

This clonotype was found a few times. The rearrangement uses TRBV4-3 and TRBJ2-2; 8 nucleotides match TRBD1. V gave up 6 bases and J gave up 4 bases; unmatched junction bases: 7. The CDR3 sequence is 15 residues long. Germline lookup yields CDR1 LGHNA and CDR2 YSLEER. The CDR3 here is CASSLGQGATGELFF. The CDR3 bases are TGCGCCAGCAGTCTTGGACAGGGTGCCACCGGGGAGCTGTTTTTT.

This clonotype has just a few counts. The chain links TRBV28 to TRBJ2-7; the D gene is possibly TRBD1 (6 bases). CDR1 and CDR2 (germline): MDHEN, SYDVKM. The CDR3 covers 12 residues. Trimming took 6 bases from V and 2 from J, leaving 8 bases between them. DNA of the CDR3: TGTGCCAGCAGGGGACAAACCTACGAGCAGTACTTC. Protein sequence: CASRGQTYEQYF.

The chain links TRBV18 to TRBJ1-3; D gene ambiguous. Germline V lookup: CDR1 KGHSH, CDR2 LQKENI. Trimming removed 1 base from V and 0 bases from J, with 7 bases in between. This CDR3 contains 15 residues. The CDR3 sequence is CASSPREASGNTIYF. CDR3 DNA sequence: TGTGCCAGCTCACCACGGGAAGCCTCTGGAAACACCATATATTTT.

This clonotype has at least ten counts. The genes are TRBV6-5 and TRBJ2-3; maybe TRBD2 (5 bases). Trimming took off 2 bases at V and 1 base at J, with 10 bases between the two ends. CDR3 size: 15 residues. Germline values: CDR1 MNHEY, CDR2 SVGAGI. DNA of the CDR3: TGTGCCAGCAGTTACGGAGGTTCTCGCACAGATACGCAGTATTTT. It translates to CASSYGGSRTDTQYF.

The V gene is TRBV20-1, the J gene TRBJ2-3, with 10 bases fitting TRBD2. The CDR3 has 14 residues. Germline assignment: CDR1 DFQATT and CDR2 SNEGSKA (reference sequence). Unmatched junction bases numbered 7, after V lost 6 bases and J lost 4 bases. The CDR3 DNA sequence: TGCAGTGCCTCAAGCGGGAGGGTTCCAGATACGCAGTATTTT. It translates to CSASSGRVPDTQYF.

The V and J genes are TRBV18 and TRBJ2-7, with 7 bases lining up with TRBD2. This CDR3 is built from 14 residues. Germline V gene data show CDR1 as KGHSH and CDR2 as LQKENI. With 3 bases clipped from V and 2 bases from J, the junction kept 4 bases outside the gene matches. The CDR3 region has the DNA TGTGCCAGCTCACCGGGAGGGGCAGCCTACGAGCAGTACTTC. Its translation: CASSPGGAAYEQYF. Based on the CDR3 plus reference TRBV18 and TRBJ2-7, the full variable domain is NAGVMQNPRHLVRRRGQEARLRCSPMKGHSHVYWYRQLPEEGLKFMVYLQKENIIDESGMPKERFSAEFPKEGPSILRIQQVVRGDSAAYFCASSPGGAAYEQYFGPGTRLTVT.

The V call is TRBV5-1, the J call TRBJ1-1, with D possibly TRBD1 on 6 matching bases. The CDR3 has 16 residues. V was shortened by 1 base and J by 7 bases, with 20 bases between the two germline ends. Germline CDR1 reads SGHRS; CDR2 reads YFSETQ. DNA of the CDR3: TGCGCCAGCAGCTTGAGTGGTTCTAAGGACAGACATGAAGCTTTCTTT. Amino acid sequence: CASSLSGSKDRHEAFF.

The table lists this clonotype with a few counts. This sequence joins TRBV28 and TRBJ2-4, with a weak D call TRBD1 (6 bases). From germline, CDR1 is MDHEN and CDR2 SYDVKM. The CDR3 extends over 14 amino acids. The V end lost 5 bases, the J end lost 9 bases, and 17 bases lay between the germline ends. CDR3 residues: CASSGQTVTSIQYF. As DNA, the CDR3 is TGTGCCAGCAGTGGACAGACCGTAACAAGCATTCAGTACTTC. The whole variable domain, filled in from reference TRBV28 and TRBJ2-4, reads DVKVTQSSRYLVKRTGEKVFLECVQDMDHENMFWYRQDPGLGLRLIYFSYDVKMKEKGDIPEGYSVSREKKERFSLILESASTNQTSMYLCASSGQTVTSIQYFGAGTRLSVL.

The CDR3 loop is CASSEGRAYGYTF. The CDR3 DNA sequence: TGTGCCAGCAGCGAGGGACGAGCCTATGGCTACACCTTC. The gene calls are TRBV6-1 and TRBJ1-2; D is perhaps TRBD1 (5 bases). V dropped 6 bases and J dropped 4 bases, with 12 bases sitting between them. In germline, CDR1 is MNHNS, CDR2 SASEGT. This CDR3 spans 13 amino acids.

This chain links TRBV28 with TRBJ1-5, with no clear D. V dropped 4 bases and J dropped 10 bases, with 17 bases sitting between them. The CDR3 is 14 residues long. Germline CDR1 and CDR2: MDHEN and SYDVKM. CDR3: CASSYQGGMGPQHF. CDR3 in DNA: TGTGCCAGCAGTTACCAAGGAGGGATGGGACCCCAGCATTTT.

This clonotype was detected only a few times. The V call is TRBV12-3 or TRBV12-4, the J call TRBJ2-7, with 7 bases identical to TRBD2. With V trimmed by 1 base and J by 6 bases, 6 bases remained unmatched. This CDR3 region has 14 residues. CDR3 coding DNA: TGTGCCAGCAGTTTAGGCGGGAGAACGGGCGAGCAGTACTTC. Encoded protein: CASSLGGRTGEQYF.

This clonotype was counted a few times. V usage is TRBV12-3 or TRBV12-4 and J usage is TRBJ2-5, with 8 bases identical to TRBD2. This CDR3 comprises 14 residues. The V segment lost 6 bases and the J segment 4 bases; nucleotides outside the gene matches: 7. CDR3 region: CASRAAGVGETQYF. The DNA for the CDR3 is TGTGCCAGCAGGGCAGCGGGAGTAGGAGAGACCCAGTACTTC.

V usage is TRBV28 and J usage is TRBJ2-1; the match to TRBD2 covers 14 bases. This CDR3 comprises 15 residues. With V trimmed by 4 bases and J by 9 bases, 5 bases remained unmatched. In germline, CDR1 is MDHEN, CDR2 SYDVKM. CDR3 nucleotide sequence: TGTGCCAGCAGTTCGACTAGCGGGAGGGCCGTTGAGCAGTTCTTC. Encoded protein: CASSSTSGRAVEQFF.

This chain joins TRBV5-1 and TRBJ1-1, with D unresolved. The CDR3 runs 15 residues. Between the trimmed V and J ends, which lost 0 bases and 2 bases, there was a span of 11 bases. The germline V gene has CDR1 SGHRS and CDR2 YFSETQ. DNA of the CDR3: TGCGCCAGCAGCTTGGTAGGGTACTCCAACACTGAAGCTTTCTTT. It yields the protein CASSLVGYSNTEAFF. Full variable domain (remainder filled in from reference TRBV5-1 and TRBJ1-1): KAGVTQTPRYLIKTRGQQVTLSCSPISGHRSVSWYQQTPGQGLQFLFEYFSETQRNKGNFPGRFSGRQFSNSRSEMNVSTLELGDSALYLCASSLVGYSNTEAFFGQGTRLTVV.

This clonotype was counted at least ten times. The chain has TRBV28 and TRBJ2-1, with no clear D. Trimming stripped 7 bases from V and 9 bases from J, with 13 bases between. The CDR3 spans 12 residues. CDR1 and CDR2 (germline): MDHEN, SYDVKM. CDR3 nucleotide sequence: TGTGCCAGCACTCCCCGGACGGGTGAGCAGTTCTTC. Its translation: CASTPRTGEQFF.